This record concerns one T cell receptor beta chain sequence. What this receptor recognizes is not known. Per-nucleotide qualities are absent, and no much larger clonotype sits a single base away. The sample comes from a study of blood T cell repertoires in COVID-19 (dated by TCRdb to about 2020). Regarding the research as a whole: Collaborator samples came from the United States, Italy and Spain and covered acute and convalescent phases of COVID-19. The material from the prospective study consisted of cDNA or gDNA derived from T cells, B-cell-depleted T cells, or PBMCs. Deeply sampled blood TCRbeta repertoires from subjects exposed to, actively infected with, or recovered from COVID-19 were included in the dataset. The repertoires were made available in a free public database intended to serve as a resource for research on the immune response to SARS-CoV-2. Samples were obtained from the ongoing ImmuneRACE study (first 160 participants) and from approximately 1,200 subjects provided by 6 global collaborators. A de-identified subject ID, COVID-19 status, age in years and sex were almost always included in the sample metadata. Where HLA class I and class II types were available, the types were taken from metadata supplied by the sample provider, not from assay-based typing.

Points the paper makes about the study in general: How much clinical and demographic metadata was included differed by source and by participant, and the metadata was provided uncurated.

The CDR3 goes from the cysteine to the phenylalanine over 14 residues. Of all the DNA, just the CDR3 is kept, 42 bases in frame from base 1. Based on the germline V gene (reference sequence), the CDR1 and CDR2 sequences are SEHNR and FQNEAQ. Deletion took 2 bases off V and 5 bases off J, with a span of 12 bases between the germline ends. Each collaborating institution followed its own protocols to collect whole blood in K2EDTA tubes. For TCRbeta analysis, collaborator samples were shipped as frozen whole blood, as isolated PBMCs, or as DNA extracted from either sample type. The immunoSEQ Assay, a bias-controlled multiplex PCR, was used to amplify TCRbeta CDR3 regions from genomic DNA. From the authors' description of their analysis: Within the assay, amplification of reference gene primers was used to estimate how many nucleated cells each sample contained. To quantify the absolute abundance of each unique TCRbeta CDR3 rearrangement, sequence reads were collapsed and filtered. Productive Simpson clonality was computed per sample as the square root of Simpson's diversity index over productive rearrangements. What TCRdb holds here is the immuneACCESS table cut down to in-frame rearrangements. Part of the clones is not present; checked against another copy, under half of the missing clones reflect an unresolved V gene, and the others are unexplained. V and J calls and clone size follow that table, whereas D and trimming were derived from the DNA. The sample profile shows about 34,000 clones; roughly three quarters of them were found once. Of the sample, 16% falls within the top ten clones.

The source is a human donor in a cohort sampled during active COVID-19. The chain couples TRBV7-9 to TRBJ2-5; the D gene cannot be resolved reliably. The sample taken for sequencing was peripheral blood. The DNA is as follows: TGTGCCAGCAGCTTAAGTAGCTGGTTGGAGACCCAGTACTTC. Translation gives CASSLSSWLETQYF.